This entry describes one T cell receptor (beta chain). The antigen is unknown. Donors had no recently reported acute infections or vaccinations and were HIV-negative. A split of CD4+ cells into CD45RA+ naive and CD45RA-negative memory subsets was performed. The data stem from a study of shared clonotypes between healthy human individuals. Across the study: Donors, aged 18 to 49, were a couple of women and three men. Study-wide results and caveats: Generally, estimated richness proved larger in naive subsets than it did in memory subsets.

The method was immunoSEQ multiplex PCR; TCRdb's version includes in-frame clones alone and lacks a portion of them. The sample shows some 500,000 clones, 96% of them seen only once. CDR1 and CDR2 from the germline V gene are SNHLY and FYNNEI. V was pared by 3 bases and J by 6 bases, with 6 bases of the junction left unmatched. The CDR3 consists of 14 residues. The sample taken for sequencing was naive CD4+ T cells sorted from blood. Subset specified: CD45RA+ positively selected. The sequence derives from a woman aged 30 to 39 in good health. The V call is TRBV2, the J call TRBJ2-7; TRBD2 aligns across 9 bases. CDR3 bases: TGTGCCAGCAGTGAGGGGACTAGCTCGAGCGAGCAGTACTTC. Amino acids: CASSEGTSSSEQYF.